The present T cell receptor (beta chain) was sequenced within a study of CD8 T cells in ankylosing spondylitis. MiXCR, run by TCRdb on the 5' RACE reads, gives a single entry per CDR3 protein. The data contain 150,000 to 250,000 distinct CDR3 sequences, roughly 12% of them singletons. V trimming: 4 bases; J trimming: 6 bases; junction bases outside the gene matches: 13. Germline values: CDR1 SGHRS, CDR2 YFSETQ. The CDR3 covers 17 residues. The clonotype comes from a male donor with ankylosing spondylitis or in good health (not recorded which). Input material: blood, either unsorted or a sorted T cell fraction (not recorded which). V gene TRBV5-1 combines with J gene TRBJ2-7, with 13 bases that match TRBD2. As DNA, the CDR3 is TGCGCCAGCAGCCCTGGACTAGCGGGAGTCAAGACGGGCGAGCAGTACTTC. This gives the protein CASSPGLAGVKTGEQYF.